This T cell receptor beta chain was recorded in a study of prognosis after radiotherapy for stage I lung cancer. About the study: Over twelve of the patients were found to have newly diagnosed primary stage I lung tumors, and about five were living with oligometastatic NSCLC after surgical resection of the primary tumor. Six or seven patients had squamous cell carcinoma and about 13 had adenocarcinoma.

This clonotype was found many times. Its antigen is unknown. Germline V gives CDR1 MNHEY, CDR2 SVGEGT. Trimming cost V 6 bases and J 12 bases; bases outside gene matches: 7. The CDR3 consists of 14 residues. Researchers used two-round multiplex PCR to amplify TCR beta CDR3 starting from genomic DNA. Used in first-round PCR were primers specific to each TRBV and TRBJ gene. TCRdb processed the multiplex PCR reads anew with MiXCR; each CDR3 protein has one entry. This sample carries 45,000 to 60,000 distinct CDR3 sequences, about 35% of them seen once, and the ten largest clones take 9.2%. No patient had prior chemotherapy, radiotherapy or other malignancies, and all were node-negative on CT and PET/CT. Regarding the study as a whole: Gene usage, both TRBV and TRBJ, reportedly differed between patients with metastases and patients without them.

The sequenced sample was PBMCs, obtained before or after stereotactic body radiation therapy (not recorded which). This chain uses TRBV6-2 or TRBV6-3 with TRBJ2-1; 14 bases are shared with TRBD2. The sequence derives from a donor of 50 years or more with non-small cell lung cancer. CDR3: CASRRLAGGPGQFF. For the CDR3, the DNA is TGTGCCAGCAGGAGACTAGCGGGAGGGCCAGGGCAGTTCTTC.